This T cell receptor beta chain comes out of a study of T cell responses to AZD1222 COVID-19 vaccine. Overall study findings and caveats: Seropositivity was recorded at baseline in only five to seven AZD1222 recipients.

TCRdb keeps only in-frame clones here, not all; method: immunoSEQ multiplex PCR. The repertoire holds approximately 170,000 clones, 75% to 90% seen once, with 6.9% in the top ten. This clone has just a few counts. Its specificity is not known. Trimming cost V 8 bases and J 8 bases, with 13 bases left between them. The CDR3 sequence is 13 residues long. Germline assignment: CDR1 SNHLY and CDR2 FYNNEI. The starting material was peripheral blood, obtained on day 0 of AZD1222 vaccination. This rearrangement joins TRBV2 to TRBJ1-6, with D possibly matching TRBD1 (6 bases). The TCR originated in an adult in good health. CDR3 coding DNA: TGTGCCAGCGTCAGGGGTACTGATTCACCCCTCCACTTT. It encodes CASVRGTDSPLHF.